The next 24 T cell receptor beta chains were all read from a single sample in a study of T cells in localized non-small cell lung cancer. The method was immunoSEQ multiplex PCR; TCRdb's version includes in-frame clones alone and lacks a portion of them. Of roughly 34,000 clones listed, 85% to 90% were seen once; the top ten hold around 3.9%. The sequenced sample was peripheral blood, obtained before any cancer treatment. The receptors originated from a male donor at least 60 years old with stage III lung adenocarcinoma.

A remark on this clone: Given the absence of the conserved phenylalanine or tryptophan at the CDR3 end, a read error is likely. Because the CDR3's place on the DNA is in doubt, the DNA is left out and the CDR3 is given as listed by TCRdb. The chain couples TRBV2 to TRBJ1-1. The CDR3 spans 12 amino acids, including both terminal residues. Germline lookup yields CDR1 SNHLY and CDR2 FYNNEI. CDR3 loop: CASSEDLGGAEC.

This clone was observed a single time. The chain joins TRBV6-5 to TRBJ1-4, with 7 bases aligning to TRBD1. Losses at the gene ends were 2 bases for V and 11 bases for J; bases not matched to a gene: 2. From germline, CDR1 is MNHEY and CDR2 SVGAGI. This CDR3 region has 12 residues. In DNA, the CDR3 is TGTGCCAGCAGTTACCCGACAGGGAAACTGTTTTTT. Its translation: CASSYPTGKLFF.

The CDR3 DNA follows: TGTGCCAGCAGTTTAGGGGGCGGGGCTGAGCAGTTCTTC. It encodes CASSLGGGAEQFF. The chain couples TRBV28 to TRBJ2-1; either TRBD1 or TRBD2 may supply D (6 bases each). Germline V gives CDR1 MDHEN, CDR2 SYDVKM. This CDR3 spans 13 amino acids. With 2 bases removed from V and 9 bases from J, the gap between germline ends came to 11 bases.

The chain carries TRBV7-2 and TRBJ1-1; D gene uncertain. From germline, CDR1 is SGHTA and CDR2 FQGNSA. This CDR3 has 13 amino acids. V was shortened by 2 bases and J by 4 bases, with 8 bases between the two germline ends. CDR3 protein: CASSLRVGTEAFF. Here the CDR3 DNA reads TGTGCCAGCAGCTTAAGGGTGGGCACTGAAGCTTTCTTT.

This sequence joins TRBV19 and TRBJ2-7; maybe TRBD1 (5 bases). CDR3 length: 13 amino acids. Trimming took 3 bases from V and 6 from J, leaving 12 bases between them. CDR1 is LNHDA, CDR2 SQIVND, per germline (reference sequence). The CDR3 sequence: CASSILQGSEQYF. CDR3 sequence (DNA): TGTGCCAGTAGTATTCTTCAGGGATCCGAGCAGTACTTC.

This CDR3 is CASTTGQGVTDTQYF. CDR3 coding DNA: TGTGCCAGCACTACAGGGCAGGGGGTCACAGATACGCAGTATTTT. This rearrangement joins TRBV6-1 to TRBJ2-3; 7 bases fit TRBD1. The V gene's germline CDR1 is MNHNS and CDR2 SASEGT. The CDR3 totals 15 residues. V lost 7 bases, J lost 2 bases, and 9 bases stayed unmatched.

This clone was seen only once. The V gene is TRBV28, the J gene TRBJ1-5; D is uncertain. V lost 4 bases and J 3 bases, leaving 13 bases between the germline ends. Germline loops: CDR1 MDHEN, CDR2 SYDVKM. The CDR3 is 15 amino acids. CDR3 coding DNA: TGTGCCAGCAGTTCCTGGCCAGGTCACAATCAGCCCCAGCATTTT. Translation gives CASSSWPGHNQPQHF.

The CDR3 sequence: CASSAIAGGGDEQFF. DNA of the CDR3: TGTGCCAGCAGTGCCATAGCGGGCGGGGGCGATGAGCAGTTCTTC. This rearrangement joins TRBV28 to TRBJ2-1; tentative D call: TRBD2 (7 bases). This CDR3 is 15 amino acids long. Germline CDR1 is MDHEN and CDR2 is SYDVKM. Trimming shortened V by 5 bases and J by 8 bases, and 19 bases separated the two germline ends.

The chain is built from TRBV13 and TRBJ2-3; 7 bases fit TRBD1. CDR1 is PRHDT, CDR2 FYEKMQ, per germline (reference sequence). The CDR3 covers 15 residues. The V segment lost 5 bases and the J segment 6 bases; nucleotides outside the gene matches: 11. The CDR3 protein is CASSLWTGQRDTQYF. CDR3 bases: TGTGCCAGCAGCCTATGGACAGGCCAAAGGGATACGCAGTATTTT.

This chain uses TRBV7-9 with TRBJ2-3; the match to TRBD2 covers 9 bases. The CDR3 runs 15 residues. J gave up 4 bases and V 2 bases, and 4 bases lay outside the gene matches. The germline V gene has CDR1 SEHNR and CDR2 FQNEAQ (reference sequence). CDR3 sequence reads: CASSLTAGGSDTQYF. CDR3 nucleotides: TGTGCCAGCAGCTTAACGGCGGGAGGGTCAGATACGCAGTATTTT.

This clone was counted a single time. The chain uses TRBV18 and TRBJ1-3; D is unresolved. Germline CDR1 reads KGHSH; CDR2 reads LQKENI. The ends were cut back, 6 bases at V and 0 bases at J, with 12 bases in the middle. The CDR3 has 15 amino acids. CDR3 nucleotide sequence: TGTGCCAGCTCGTTCACAGTCGACTCTGGAAACACCATATATTTT. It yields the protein CASSFTVDSGNTIYF. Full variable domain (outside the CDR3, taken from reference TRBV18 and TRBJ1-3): NAGVMQNPRHLVRRRGQEARLRCSPMKGHSHVYWYRQLPEEGLKFMVYLQKENIIDESGMPKERFSAEFPKEGPSILRIQQVVRGDSAAYFCASSFTVDSGNTIYFGEGSWLTVV.

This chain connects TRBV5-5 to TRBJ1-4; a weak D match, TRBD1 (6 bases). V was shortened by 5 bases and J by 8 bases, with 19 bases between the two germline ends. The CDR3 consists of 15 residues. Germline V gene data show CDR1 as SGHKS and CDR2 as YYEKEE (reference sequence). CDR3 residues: CASRPIEGDLEKLFF. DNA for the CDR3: TGTGCCAGCAGACCCATAGAGGGGGACCTCGAAAAACTGTTTTTT.

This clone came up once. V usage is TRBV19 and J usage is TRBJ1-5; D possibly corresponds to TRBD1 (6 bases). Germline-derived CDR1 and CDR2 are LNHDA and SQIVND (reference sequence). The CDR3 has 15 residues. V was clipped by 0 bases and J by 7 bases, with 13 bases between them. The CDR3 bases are TGTGCCAGTAGTATAGATTCCGGGGGCCGGCAGCCCCAGCATTTT. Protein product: CASSIDSGGRQPQHF.

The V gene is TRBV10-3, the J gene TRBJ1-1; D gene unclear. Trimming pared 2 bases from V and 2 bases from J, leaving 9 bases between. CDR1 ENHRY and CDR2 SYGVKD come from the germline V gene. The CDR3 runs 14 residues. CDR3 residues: CAISEPSLNTEAFF. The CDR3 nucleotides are TGTGCCATCAGTGAGCCTTCACTTAACACTGAAGCTTTCTTT.

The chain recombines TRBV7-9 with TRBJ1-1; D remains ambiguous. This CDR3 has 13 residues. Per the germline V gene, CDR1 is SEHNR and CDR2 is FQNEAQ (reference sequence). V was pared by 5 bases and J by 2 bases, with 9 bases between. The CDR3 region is CASSLEGNTEAFF. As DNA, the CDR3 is TGTGCCAGCAGCCTAGAGGGAAACACTGAAGCTTTCTTT.

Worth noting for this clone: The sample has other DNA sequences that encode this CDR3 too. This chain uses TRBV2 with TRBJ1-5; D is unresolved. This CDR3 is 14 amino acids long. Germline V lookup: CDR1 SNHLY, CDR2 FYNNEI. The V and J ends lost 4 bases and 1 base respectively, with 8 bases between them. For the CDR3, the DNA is TGTGCCAGCAGTGTTGGTGGCAGCAATCAGCCCCAGCATTTT. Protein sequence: CASSVGGSNQPQHF.

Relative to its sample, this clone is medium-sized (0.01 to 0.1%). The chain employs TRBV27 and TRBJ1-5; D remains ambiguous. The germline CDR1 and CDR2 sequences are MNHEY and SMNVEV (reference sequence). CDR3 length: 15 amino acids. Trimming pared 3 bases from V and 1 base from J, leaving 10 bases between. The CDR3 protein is CASSLAGFSNQPQHF. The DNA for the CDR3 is TGTGCCAGCAGTTTGGCGGGGTTCAGCAATCAGCCCCAGCATTTT.

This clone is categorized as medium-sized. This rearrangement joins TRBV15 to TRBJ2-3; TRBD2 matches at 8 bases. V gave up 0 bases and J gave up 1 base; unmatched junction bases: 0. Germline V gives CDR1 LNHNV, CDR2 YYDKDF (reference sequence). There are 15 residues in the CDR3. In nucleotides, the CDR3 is TGTGCCACCAGCAGAGAGCGGGGGGGCACAGATACGCAGTATTTT. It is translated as CATSRERGGTDTQYF.

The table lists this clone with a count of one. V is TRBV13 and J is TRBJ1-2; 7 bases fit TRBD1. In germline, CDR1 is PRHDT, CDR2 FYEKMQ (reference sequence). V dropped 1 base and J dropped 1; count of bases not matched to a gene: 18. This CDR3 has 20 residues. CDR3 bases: TGTGCCAGCAGCTTAGTAGTCCCCTGGGACAGCAAAACCTATAACTATGGCTACACCTTC. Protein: CASSLVVPWDSKTYNYGYTF.

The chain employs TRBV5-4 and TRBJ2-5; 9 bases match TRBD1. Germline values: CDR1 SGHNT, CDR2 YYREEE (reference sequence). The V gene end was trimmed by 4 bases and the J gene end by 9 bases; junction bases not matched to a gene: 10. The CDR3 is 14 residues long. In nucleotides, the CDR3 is TGTGCCAGCAGCCCAGTGGACAGGGGTAAGCCCCAGTACTTC. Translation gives CASSPVDRGKPQYF.

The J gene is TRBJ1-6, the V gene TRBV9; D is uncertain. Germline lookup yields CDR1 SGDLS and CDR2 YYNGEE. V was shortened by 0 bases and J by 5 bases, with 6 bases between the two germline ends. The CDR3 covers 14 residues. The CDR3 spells CASSVAGNNSPLHF. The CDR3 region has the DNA TGTGCCAGCAGCGTAGCGGGGAATAATTCACCCCTCCACTTT. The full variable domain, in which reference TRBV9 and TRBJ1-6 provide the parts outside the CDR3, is DSGVTQTPKHLITATGQRVTLRCSPRSGDLSVYWYQQSLDQGLQFLIQYYNGEERAKGNILERFSAQQFPDLHSELNLSSLELGDSALYFCASSVAGNNSPLHFGNGTRLTVT.

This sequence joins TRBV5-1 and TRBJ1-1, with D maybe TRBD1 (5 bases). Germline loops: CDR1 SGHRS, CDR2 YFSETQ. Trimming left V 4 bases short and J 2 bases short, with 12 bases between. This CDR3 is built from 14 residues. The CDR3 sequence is CASSPEGANTEAFF. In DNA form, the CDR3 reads TGCGCCAGCAGCCCAGAAGGGGCAAACACTGAAGCTTTCTTT.

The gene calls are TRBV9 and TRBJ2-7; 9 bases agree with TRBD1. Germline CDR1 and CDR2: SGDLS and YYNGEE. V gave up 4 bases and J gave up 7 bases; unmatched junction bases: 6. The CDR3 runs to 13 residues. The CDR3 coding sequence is TGTGCCAGCAGCTTAACAGGGGGCAGTGAGCAGTACTTC. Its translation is CASSLTGGSEQYF.

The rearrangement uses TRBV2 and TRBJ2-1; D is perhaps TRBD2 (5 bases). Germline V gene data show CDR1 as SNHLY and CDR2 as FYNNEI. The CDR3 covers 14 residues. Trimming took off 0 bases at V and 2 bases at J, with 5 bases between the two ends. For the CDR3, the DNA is TGTGCCAGCAGTGAAGCCGGGACCTACAATGAGCAGTTCTTC. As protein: CASSEAGTYNEQFF.